A selection of T cell receptor beta chains follows, all from one sample in a study of CD8 T cells in ankylosing spondylitis. TCRdb recomputed calls from the 5' RACE reads with MiXCR, one row per CDR3 protein. This sample carries about 240,000 distinct CDR3 sequences, around 8% of them seen once, and the ten largest clones take approximately 4.8%. Sequences were obtained from blood, either unsorted or a sorted T cell fraction (not recorded which). Receptors were obtained from a female donor with ankylosing spondylitis or in good health (not recorded which). Each CDR3 is given with its conserved first and last residue. A D gene is named only where the DNA matches it firmly. A row's size may be missing; if present it is once, few, many or a size class.

D	size	J	V	DNA	CDR3
TRBD2	many	TRBJ2-3	TRBV5-5	TGTGCCAGCAGCTTGCAGCGGGAGCTGTCAGATACGCAGTATTTT	CASSLQRELSDTQYF
.	few	TRBJ1-1	TRBV14	TGTGCCAGCAGCCAAGGTAACGGATACACTGAAGCTTTCTTT	CASSQGNGYTEAFF
TRBD2	.	TRBJ2-3	TRBV7-2	TGTGCCAGCAGCCTGACCCCGGGACTACACACAGATACGCAGTATTTT	CASSLTPGLHTDTQYF
.	many	TRBJ2-2	TRBV2	TGTGCCAGCAGTGAACGGAGATGGGACACCGGGGAGCTGTTTTTT	CASSERRWDTGELFF
.	many	TRBJ2-2	TRBV6-5	TGTGCCAGCAGTTATTTCCCAGGGGGGGCGCGGACCGGGGAGCTGTTTTTT	CASSYFPGGARTGELFF
.	few	TRBJ2-2	TRBV12-3/TRBV12-4	TGTGCCAGCAAGGACTTGAACACCGGGGAGCTGTTTTTT	CASKDLNTGELFF
.	many	TRBJ1-2	TRBV12-3/TRBV12-4	TGTGCCAGCAGTTTAGAGGACAGCTCCTGGGGCTACACCTTC	CASSLEDSSWGYTF
.	many	TRBJ2-1	TRBV7-8	TGTGCCAGCAGCTTACGACTACTGAACAATGAGCAGTTCTTC	CASSLRLLNNEQFF
.	many	TRBJ2-7	TRBV7-3	TGTGCCAGCAGCTTATACGGGGCCTCCTCCTACGAGCAGTACTTC	CASSLYGASSYEQYF
TRBD1	.	TRBJ1-1	TRBV19	TGTGCCAGTAGTGCCCAGGGGGGCACTGAAGCTTTCTTT	CASSAQGGTEAFF
.	many	TRBJ2-7	TRBV20-1	TGCAGTGCTGGGACAACCTACGAGCAGTACTTC	CSAGTTYEQYF
TRBD2	many	TRBJ2-3	TRBV20-1	TGCAGTGCGGTAGCGGGAGTACGGTCAGATACGCAGTATTTT	CSAVAGVRSDTQYF
.	many	TRBJ1-1	TRBV24-1	TGTGCCATGAGGAGGAGGAGGAAAGCTTTCTTT	CAMRRRRKAFF
TRBD1	many	TRBJ1-3	TRBV7-8	TGTGCCAGCAGCAGACAGACAGGGCCCGGAAACACCATATATTTT	CASSRQTGPGNTIYF
.	many	TRBJ2-2	TRBV7-8	TGTGCCAGCAGCTCCCGTGGACCCGGGGAGCTGTTTTTT	CASSSRGPGELFF
TRBD1	many	TRBJ1-6	TRBV30	TGTGCCTGGAGCATGGACAGGGTGGACTCACCCCTCCACTTT	CAWSMDRVDSPLHF
.	many	TRBJ2-7	TRBV20-1	TGCAGTGCTAGAGGACTATTCTACGAGCAGTACTTC	CSARGLFYEQYF
.	many	TRBJ2-3	TRBV7-2	TGTGCCAGCAGCTTAGTAGTCCGGAGCACAGATACGCAGTATTTT	CASSLVVRSTDTQYF
.	few	TRBJ1-1	TRBV28	TGTGCCAGCAGTTTAAACCCAGGGGCTGAAGCTTTCTTT	CASSLNPGAEAFF
.	few	TRBJ2-5	TRBV27	TGTGCCAGCAGTTTAGGAGCGACGCAAGAGACCCAGTACTTC	CASSLGATQETQYF
.	.	TRBJ1-2	TRBV6-2/TRBV6-3	TGTGCCAGCAGTTCGACGCTCCGAAGTGGGAACTATGGCTACACCTTC	CASSSTLRSGNYGYTF
.	.	TRBJ1-1	TRBV19	TGTGCCAGCGGGTCCTTGAACACTGAAGCTTTCTTT	CASGSLNTEAFF
.	many	TRBJ2-3	TRBV20-1	TGCAGTGCTAGAGTAGGAGAGGGCATAGATACGCAGTATTTT	CSARVGEGIDTQYF
.	many	TRBJ1-2	TRBV6-5	TGTGCCACCTCGGACAGCTATGGCTACACCTTC	CATSDSYGYTF
TRBD1	many	TRBJ1-1	TRBV12-3/TRBV12-4	TGTGCCAGCAGGGGCCCAGGGAAACAGGGGGACACTGAAGCTTTCTTT	CASRGPGKQGDTEAFF
.	many	TRBJ2-1	TRBV7-2	TGTGCCAGCAGCTGGCCAGTACCGGACAATGAGCAGTTCTTC	CASSWPVPDNEQFF
.	many	TRBJ1-5	TRBV5-6	TGTGCCAGCGCCCTAAGCGGGGAGAGGATGCAGCCCCAGCATTTT	CASALSGERMQPQHF
.	.	TRBJ1-4	TRBV6-5	TGTGCCAGCAGGACAGAGAATGAAAAACTGTTTTTT	CASRTENEKLFF
TRBD2	few	TRBJ2-3	TRBV7-2	TGTGCCAGCAGCTCAACCTGGCTAGCGGGGGTCACAGATACGCAGTATTTT	CASSSTWLAGVTDTQYF
.	.	TRBJ2-7	TRBV21-1	TGTGCCAGCAGCAAAGGTACTAGCGGGAATCGCACCATTGGGCACGAGCAGTACTTC	CASSKGTSGNRTIGHEQYF
.	.	TRBJ2-5	TRBV5-1	TGCGCCAGCAGCTCTTACCCGGGTCTCTTGAGGGAGACCCAGTACTTC	CASSSYPGLLRETQYF
TRBD1	many	TRBJ2-5	TRBV12-3/TRBV12-4	TGTGCCAGCAGTTATACCCCCGCCGGGACAGGGGAGACCCAGTACTTC	CASSYTPAGTGETQYF
.	many	TRBJ2-1	TRBV21-1	TGTGCCAGCAGCAAAAGAACGATACAGGGGGAGCTTTGGTCAGACACCTACAATGAGCAGTTCTTC	CASSKRTIQGELWSDTYNEQFF
TRBD1	many	TRBJ1-2	TRBV4-2	TGTGCCAGCAGCCAAGCGACCGGGACAGGGAGAGGCTACACCTTC	CASSQATGTGRGYTF
.	once	TRBJ2-1	TRBV2	TGTGCCAGCAGGGGCTTGGGGGCTGGCAATGAGCAGTTCTTC	CASRGLGAGNEQFF
.	.	TRBJ2-1	TRBV7-2	TGTGCCAGCTCAGGTGAGGCGAGCTCCTACAATGAGCAGTTCTTC	CASSGEASSYNEQFF